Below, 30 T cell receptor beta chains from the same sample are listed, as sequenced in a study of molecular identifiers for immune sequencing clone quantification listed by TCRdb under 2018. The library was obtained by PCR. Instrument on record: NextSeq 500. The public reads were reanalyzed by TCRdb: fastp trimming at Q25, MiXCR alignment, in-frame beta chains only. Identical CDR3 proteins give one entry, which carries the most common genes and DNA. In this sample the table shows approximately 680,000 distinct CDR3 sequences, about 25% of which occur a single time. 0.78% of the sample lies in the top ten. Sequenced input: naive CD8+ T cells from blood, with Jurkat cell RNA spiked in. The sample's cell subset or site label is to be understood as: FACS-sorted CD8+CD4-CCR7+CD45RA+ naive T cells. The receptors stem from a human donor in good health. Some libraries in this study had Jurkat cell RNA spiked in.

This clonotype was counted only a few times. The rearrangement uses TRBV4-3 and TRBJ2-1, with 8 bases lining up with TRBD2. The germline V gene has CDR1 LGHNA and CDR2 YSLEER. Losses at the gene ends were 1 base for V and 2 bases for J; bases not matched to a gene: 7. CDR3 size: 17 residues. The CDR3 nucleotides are TGCGCCAGCAGCCAAGGCGTTACGGGGGGGCCCTACAATGAGCAGTTCTTC. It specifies CASSQGVTGGPYNEQFF.

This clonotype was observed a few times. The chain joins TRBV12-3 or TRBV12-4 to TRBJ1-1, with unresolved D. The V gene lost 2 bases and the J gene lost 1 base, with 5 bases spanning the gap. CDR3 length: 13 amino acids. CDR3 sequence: CASSLMPNTEAFF. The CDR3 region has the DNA TGTGCCAGCAGTTTAATGCCGAACACTGAAGCTTTCTTT.

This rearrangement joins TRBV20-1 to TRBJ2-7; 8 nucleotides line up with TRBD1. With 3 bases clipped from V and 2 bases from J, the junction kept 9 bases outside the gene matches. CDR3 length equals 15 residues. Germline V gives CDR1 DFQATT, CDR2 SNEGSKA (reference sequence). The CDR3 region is CSARDRDRSTYEQYF. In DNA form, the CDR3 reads TGCAGTGCTAGGGACCGGGACAGGAGTACCTACGAGCAGTACTTC.

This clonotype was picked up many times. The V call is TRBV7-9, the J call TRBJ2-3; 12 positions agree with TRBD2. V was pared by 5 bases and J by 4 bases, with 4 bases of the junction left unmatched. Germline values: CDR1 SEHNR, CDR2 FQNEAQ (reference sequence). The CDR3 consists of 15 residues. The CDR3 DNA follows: TGTGCCAGCAGCCGGACTAGCGGGGTAGCAGATACGCAGTATTTT. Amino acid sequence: CASSRTSGVADTQYF.

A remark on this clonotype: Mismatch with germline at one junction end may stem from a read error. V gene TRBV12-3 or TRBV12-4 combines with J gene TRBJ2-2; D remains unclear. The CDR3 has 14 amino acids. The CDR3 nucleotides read TGTGCCATCAACAGCCCATGGTCCACCCGGGAGCTGTTTTTT. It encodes CAINSPWSTRELFF.

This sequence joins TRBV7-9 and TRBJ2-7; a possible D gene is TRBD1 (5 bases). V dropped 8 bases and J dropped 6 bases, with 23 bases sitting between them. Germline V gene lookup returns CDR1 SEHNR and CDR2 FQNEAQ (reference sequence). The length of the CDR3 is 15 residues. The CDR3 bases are TGTGCCAGCGGGCGAGCGCTGACAGCTCCCTGCGAGCAGTACTTC. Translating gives CASGRALTAPCEQYF.

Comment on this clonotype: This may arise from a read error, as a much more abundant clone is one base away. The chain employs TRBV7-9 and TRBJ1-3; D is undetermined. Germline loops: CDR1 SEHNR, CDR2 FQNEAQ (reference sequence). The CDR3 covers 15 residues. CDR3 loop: CSSSPPGSSGNTIYF. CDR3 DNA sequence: TGTTCCAGCAGCCCCCCCGGCTCATCTGGAAACACCATATATTTT.

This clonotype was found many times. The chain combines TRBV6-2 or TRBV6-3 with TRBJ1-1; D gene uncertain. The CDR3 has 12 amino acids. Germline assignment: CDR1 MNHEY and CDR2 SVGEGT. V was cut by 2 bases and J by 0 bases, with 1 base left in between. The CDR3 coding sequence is TGTGCCAGCAGTTACGTGAACACTGAAGCTTTCTTT. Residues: CASSYVNTEAFF.

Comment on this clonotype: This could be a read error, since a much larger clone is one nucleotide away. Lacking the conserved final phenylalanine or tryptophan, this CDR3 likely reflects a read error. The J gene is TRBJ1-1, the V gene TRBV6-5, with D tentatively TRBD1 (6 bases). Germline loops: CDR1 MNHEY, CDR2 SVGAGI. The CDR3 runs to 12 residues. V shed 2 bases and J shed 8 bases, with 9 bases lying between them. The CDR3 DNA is TGTGCCAGCAGTTACGTAGGGGGGGAAGCTTTCTTA. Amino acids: CASSYVGGEAFL.

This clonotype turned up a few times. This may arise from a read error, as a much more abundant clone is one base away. CDR3 sequence reads: CSVARGSSCEQYF. CDR3 coding DNA: TGCAGCGTTGCTCGGGGGAGCTCCTGCGAGCAGTACTTC. V is TRBV29-1 and J is TRBJ2-7; tentatively, D is TRBD2 (6 bases). The germline CDR1 and CDR2 sequences are SQVTM and ANQGSEA. The CDR3 totals 13 residues.

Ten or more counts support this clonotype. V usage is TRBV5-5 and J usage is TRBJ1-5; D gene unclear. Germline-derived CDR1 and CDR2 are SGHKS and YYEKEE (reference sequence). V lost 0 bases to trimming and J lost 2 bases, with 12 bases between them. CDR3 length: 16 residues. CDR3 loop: CASSLDSIWGNQPQHF. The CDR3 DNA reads TGTGCCAGCAGCTTGGACAGCATCTGGGGCAATCAGCCCCAGCATTTT.

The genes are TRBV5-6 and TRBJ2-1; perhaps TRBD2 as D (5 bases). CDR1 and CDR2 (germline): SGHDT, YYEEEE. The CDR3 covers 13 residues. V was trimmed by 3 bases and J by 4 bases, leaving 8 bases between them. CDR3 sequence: CASSSEEYNEQFF. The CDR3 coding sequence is TGTGCCAGCAGCTCGGAGGAGTACAATGAGCAGTTCTTC.

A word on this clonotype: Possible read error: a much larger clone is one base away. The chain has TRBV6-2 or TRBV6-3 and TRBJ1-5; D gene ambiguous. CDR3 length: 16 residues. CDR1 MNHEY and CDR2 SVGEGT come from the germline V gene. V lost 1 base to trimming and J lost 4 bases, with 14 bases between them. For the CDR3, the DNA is TGTGCCAGCAGTTACTGGAGTGTGCGGGTAAATCAGCCCCAGCATTTT. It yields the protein CASSYWSVRVNQPQHF.

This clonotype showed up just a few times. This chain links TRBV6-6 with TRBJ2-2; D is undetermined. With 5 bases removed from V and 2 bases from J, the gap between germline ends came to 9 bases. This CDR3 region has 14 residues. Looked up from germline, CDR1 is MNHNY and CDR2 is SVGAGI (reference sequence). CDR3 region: CASSTPFNTGELFF. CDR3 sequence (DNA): TGTGCCAGCAGTACTCCTTTTAACACCGGGGAGCTGTTTTTT.

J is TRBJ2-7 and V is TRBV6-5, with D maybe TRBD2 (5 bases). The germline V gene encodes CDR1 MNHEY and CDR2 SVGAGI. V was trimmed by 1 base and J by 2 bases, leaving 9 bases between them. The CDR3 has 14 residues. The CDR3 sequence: CASSYLETTYEQYF. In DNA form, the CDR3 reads TGTGCCAGCAGTTACTTAGAGACTACCTACGAGCAGTACTTC.

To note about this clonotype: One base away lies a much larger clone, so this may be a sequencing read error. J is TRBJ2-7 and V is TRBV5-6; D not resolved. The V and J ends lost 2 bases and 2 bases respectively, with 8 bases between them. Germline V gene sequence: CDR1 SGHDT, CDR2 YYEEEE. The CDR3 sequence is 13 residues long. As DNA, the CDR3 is TGTGCCAGCAGCTTCCGGCCGCCCTACGAGCAGTACTTC. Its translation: CASSFRPPYEQYF.

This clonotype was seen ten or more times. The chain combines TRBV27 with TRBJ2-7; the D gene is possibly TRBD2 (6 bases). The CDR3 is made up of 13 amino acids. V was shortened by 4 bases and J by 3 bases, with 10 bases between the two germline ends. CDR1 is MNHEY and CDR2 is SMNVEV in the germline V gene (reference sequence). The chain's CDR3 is CASSWRALYEQYF. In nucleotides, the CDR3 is TGTGCCAGCAGTTGGAGGGCCCTCTACGAGCAGTACTTC.

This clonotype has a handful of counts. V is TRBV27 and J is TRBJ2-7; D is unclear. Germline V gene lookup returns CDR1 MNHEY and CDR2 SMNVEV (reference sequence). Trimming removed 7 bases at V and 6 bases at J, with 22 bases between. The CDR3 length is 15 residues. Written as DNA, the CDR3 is TGTGCCAGCACAAGAGGCAGTCCCCGGAGCTCCGAGCAGTACTTC. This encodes CASTRGSPRSSEQYF.

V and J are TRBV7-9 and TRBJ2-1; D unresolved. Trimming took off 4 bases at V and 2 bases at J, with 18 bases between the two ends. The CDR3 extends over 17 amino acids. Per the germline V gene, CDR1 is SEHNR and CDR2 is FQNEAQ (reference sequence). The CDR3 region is CASSYTRPGNPYNEQFF. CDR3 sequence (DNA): TGTGCCAGCAGCTACACCCGACCTGGAAACCCCTACAATGAGCAGTTCTTC. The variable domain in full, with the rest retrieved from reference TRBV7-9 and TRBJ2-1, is DTGVSQNPRHKITKRGQNVTFRCDPISEHNRLYWYRQTLGQGPEFLTYFQNEAQLEKSRLLSDRFSAERPKGSFSTLEIQRTEQGDSAMYLCASSYTRPGNPYNEQFFGPGTRLTVL.

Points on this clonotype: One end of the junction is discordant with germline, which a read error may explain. The CDR3 here is CASRQGPGWPEAFF. The CDR3, as DNA: TGTGCCAGCCGCCAAGGACCGGGGTGGCCTGAAGCTTTCTTT. The chain links TRBV3-1 to TRBJ1-1, with unresolved D. This CDR3 is built from 14 residues. Germline-derived CDR1 and CDR2 are LGHDT and YNNKEL (reference sequence).

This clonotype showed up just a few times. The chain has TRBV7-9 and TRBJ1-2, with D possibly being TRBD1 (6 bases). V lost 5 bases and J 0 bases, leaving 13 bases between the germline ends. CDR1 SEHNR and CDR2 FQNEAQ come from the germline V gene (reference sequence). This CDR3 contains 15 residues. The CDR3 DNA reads TGTGCCAGCAGCCTTTGGACAGAAGCTAACTATGGCTACACCTTC. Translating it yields CASSLWTEANYGYTF.

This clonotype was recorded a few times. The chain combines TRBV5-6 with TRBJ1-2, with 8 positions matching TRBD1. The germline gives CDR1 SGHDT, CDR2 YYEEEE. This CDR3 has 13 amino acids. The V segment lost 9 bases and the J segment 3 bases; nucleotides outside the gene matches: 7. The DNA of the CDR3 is TGTGCCACCCAAATGACAGGGGACTATGGCTACACCTTC. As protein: CATQMTGDYGYTF.

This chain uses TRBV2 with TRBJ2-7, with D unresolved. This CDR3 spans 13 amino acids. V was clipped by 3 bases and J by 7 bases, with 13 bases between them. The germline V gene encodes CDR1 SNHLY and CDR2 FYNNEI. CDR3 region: CASSDTILREQYF. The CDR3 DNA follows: TGTGCCAGCAGTGACACCATTCTACGAGAGCAGTACTTC.

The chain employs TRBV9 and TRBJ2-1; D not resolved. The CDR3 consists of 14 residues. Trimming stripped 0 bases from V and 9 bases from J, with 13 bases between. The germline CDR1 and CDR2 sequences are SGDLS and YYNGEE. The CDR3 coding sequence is TGTGCCAGCAGCGTAGAGGTCAAGCCCGGTGAGCAGTTCTTC. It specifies CASSVEVKPGEQFF.

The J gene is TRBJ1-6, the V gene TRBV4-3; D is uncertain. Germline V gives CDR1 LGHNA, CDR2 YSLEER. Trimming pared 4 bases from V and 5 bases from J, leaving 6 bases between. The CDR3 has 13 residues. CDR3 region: CASSPGHNSPLHF. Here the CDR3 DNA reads TGCGCCAGCAGCCCTGGCCATAATTCACCCCTCCACTTT.

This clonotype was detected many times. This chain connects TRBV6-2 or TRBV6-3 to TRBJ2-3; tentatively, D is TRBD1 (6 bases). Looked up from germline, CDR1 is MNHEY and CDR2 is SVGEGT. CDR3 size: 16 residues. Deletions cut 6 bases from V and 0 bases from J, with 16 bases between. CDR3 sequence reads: CASRPVPGQSTDTQYF. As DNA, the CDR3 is TGTGCCAGCAGGCCGGTTCCGGGACAAAGCACAGATACGCAGTATTTT.

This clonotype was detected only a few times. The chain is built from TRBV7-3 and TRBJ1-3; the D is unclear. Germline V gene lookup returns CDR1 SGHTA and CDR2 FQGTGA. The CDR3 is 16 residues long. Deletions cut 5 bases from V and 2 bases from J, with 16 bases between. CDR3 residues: CASSPTGPGTGNTIYF. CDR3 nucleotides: TGTGCCAGCAGCCCCACCGGGCCCGGGACTGGAAACACCATATATTTT.

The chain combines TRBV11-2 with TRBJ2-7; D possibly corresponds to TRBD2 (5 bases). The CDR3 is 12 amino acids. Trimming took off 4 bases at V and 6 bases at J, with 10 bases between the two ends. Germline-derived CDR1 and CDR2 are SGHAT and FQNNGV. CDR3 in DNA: TGTGCCAGCAGCTACGGGATAATCGAGCAGTACTTC. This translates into CASSYGIIEQYF.

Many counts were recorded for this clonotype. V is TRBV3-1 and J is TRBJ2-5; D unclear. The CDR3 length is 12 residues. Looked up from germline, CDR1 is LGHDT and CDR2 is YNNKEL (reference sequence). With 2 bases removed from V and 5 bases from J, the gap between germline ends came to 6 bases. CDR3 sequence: CASSQKVETQYF. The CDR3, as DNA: TGTGCCAGCAGCCAAAAGGTGGAGACCCAGTACTTC.

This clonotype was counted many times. The CDR3 DNA is TGTGCCAGCAGTGCCCCCCCAGCGGAGAGCACAGATACGCAGTATTTT. It is translated as CASSAPPAESTDTQYF. The chain links TRBV9 to TRBJ2-3, with D maybe TRBD2 (5 bases). The CDR3 covers 16 residues. CDR1 and CDR2 from the germline V gene are SGDLS and YYNGEE. The V end lost 5 bases, the J end lost 0 bases, and 16 bases lay between the germline ends.